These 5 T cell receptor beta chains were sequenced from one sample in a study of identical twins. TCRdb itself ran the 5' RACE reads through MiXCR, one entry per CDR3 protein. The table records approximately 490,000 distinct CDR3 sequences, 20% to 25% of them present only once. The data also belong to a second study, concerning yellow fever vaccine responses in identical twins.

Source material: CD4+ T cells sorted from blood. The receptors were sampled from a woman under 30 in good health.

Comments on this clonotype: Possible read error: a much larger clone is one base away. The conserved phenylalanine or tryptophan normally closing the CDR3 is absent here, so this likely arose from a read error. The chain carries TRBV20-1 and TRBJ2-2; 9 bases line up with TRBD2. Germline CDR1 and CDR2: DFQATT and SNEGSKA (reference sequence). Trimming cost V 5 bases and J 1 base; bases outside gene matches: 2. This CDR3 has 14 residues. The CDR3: CSASSGVNTGELFY. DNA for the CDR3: TGCAGTGCTTCTAGCGGGGTGAACACCGGGGAGCTGTTTTAT.

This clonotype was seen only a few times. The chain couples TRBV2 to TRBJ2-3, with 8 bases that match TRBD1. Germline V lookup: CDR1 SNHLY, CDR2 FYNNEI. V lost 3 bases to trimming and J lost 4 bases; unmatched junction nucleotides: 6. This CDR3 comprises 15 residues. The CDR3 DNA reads TGTGCCAGCAGTGAGGGGCCAGGGGGCCCAGATACGCAGTATTTT. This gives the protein CASSEGPGGPDTQYF.

CDR3 residues: CASRQDGPNQAFF. In nucleotides, the CDR3 is TGTGCCAGCAGACAGGACGGACCCAATCAAGCTTTCTTT. This rearrangement joins TRBV27 to TRBJ1-1, with D possibly being TRBD1 (5 bases). The V end was cut by 6 bases, the J end by 9 bases, with 17 bases between. This CDR3 has 13 amino acids. Germline V gene data show CDR1 as MNHEY and CDR2 as SMNVEV (reference sequence).

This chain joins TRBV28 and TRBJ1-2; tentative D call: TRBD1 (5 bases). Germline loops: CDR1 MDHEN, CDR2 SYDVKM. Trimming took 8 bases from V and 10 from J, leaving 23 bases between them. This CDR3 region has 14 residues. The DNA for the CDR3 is TGTGCCAGCCATTCGACCGGGACGGGGGTTTCCTACACCTTC. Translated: CASHSTGTGVSYTF.

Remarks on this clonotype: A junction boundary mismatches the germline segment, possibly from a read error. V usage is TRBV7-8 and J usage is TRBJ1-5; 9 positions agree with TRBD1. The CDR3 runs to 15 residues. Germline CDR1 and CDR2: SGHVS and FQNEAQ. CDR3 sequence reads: CASSEVGTGSQRQHF. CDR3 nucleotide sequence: TGTGCCAGCAGCGAGGTCGGGACAGGGTCCCAGCGCCAGCATTTT.